This T cell receptor beta chain was identified in a study of blood T cell repertoires in COVID-19. In the study overall: There were acute and convalescent COVID-19 samples, and they came from the United States, Italy and Spain.

Original handling: It was from reference gene primer amplification that nucleated cell counts were estimated. Profiling relied on immunoSEQ multiplex PCR, and the TCRdb table lists in-frame clones only, not all of them. V, J and clone size are taken as reported in that table, and D and trimming were inferred from the DNA itself. Here the sample spans 120,000 to 150,000 clones, over 80% being singletons. This receptor was obtained from a woman aged 45-59 years with acute or convalescent COVID-19. The sample consisted of peripheral blood.

The CDR3: CASSVVYAEGNTEAFF. In DNA form, the CDR3 reads TGTGCCAGCAGCGTAGTATACGCTGAGGGGAACACTGAAGCTTTCTTT. This sequence joins TRBV9 and TRBJ1-1, with D unclear. The V gene lost 0 bases and the J gene lost 1 base, with 13 bases spanning the gap. The CDR3 consists of 16 residues. Germline CDR1 is SGDLS and CDR2 is YYNGEE.